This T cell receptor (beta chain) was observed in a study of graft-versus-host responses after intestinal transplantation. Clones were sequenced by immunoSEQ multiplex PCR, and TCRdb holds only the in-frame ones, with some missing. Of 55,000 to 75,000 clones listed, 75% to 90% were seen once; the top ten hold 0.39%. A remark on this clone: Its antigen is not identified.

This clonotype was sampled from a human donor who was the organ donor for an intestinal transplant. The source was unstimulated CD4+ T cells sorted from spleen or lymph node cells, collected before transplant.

CDR3: CASSLAGRAANEQFF. CDR3 coding DNA: TGCGCCAGCAGCTTGGCCGGGAGGGCCGCCAATGAGCAGTTCTTC. This chain links TRBV5-1 with TRBJ2-1; 8 positions agree with TRBD2. Germline V gene lookup returns CDR1 SGHRS and CDR2 YFSETQ. This CDR3 comprises 15 residues. V shed 0 bases, J shed 6 bases, and the junction held 5 bases outside the gene matches. Full variable domain (missing parts from reference TRBV5-1 and TRBJ2-1): KAGVTQTPRYLIKTRGQQVTLSCSPISGHRSVSWYQQTPGQGLQFLFEYFSETQRNKGNFPGRFSGRQFSNSRSEMNVSTLELGDSALYLCASSLAGRAANEQFFGPGTRLTVL.